This TCR beta chain appears in the sequencing data of a study of blood T cells in healthy people across ages. Study-level results: The donors' CMV status was not determined, possibly confounding changes in expanded clonotypes. Age brought a roughly linear fall in TCR beta diversity measured per million T cells.

Germline values: CDR1 MNHNS, CDR2 SASEGT. Trimming removed 2 bases at V and 0 bases at J, with 16 bases between. CDR3 length: 17 residues. There are a few counts of this clonotype. Its cognate antigen is unknown. A second about 7 to 11 cycle PCR used barcoded and J-beta primers. Carrying 12 random nucleotides, a template-switch adaptor labeled each individual cDNA molecule. TCRdb fed the 5' RACE reads into MiXCR, producing one record per CDR3 protein. The sample carries some 1.1 million distinct CDR3 sequences, more than 30% recorded once. What was sequenced was blood. The chain couples TRBV6-1 to TRBJ1-2; D is possibly TRBD1 (6 bases). This sequence was found in a man aged 18 to 29 in good health. CDR3 sequence: CASSETRTEPTNYGYTF. The CDR3 region has the DNA TGTGCCAGCAGTGAAACTCGGACAGAACCAACTAACTATGGCTACACCTTC.